This record covers a single T cell receptor beta chain. Its antigen is not identified. The record originates from a study of T-cell memory formation after mild COVID-19. The overall study: Clustering of TCRs was largely donor specific. Findings and caveats of the study: Some clones that responded turned up in pre-infection memory, which suggests that cross-reactive memory joined in.

This CDR3 has 12 residues. V dropped 6 bases and J dropped 10; count of bases not matched to a gene: 5. From 5'RACE with constant-segment primers came TCR alpha and TCR beta cDNA libraries that carried sample barcodes and UMIs. TCRdb fed the 5' RACE reads into MiXCR, producing one record per CDR3 protein. The sample yields roughly 340,000 distinct CDR3 sequences, approximately 22% seen once. The sequenced sample consisted of PBMCs or a T cell subset sorted from them (not recorded which). The receptor was derived from a man between 18 and 35 years old who had mild COVID-19 (a few samples of this study predate the infection). Cell type and time point are not known. The chain couples TRBV12-3 or TRBV12-4 to TRBJ2-7; 11 bases are shared with TRBD2. The CDR3 region is CASRLAGGYQYF. DNA for the CDR3: TGTGCCAGCAGGCTAGCGGGGGGCTATCAGTACTTC.